Below are 7 T cell receptor beta chains sequenced from a single sample in a study of spatial heterogeneity in lung cancer. TCRdb reprocessed the 5' RACE reads via MiXCR and lists one record per CDR3 protein. The sample holds 4,000 or so distinct CDR3 sequences; roughly 10% are singletons and the top ten take roughly 27%. These receptors' targets are unknown. Time point meaning: sample taken at primary tumor resection. Study observations and caveats: In tumors, expanded intratumoral alpha and beta TCR counts tracked mutation counts.

The sample here was lung tumor tissue, taken at surgery. All receptors derive from a male donor with early-stage non-small cell lung cancer.

Here the CDR3 DNA reads TGCGCCAGCAGCCCCCAGAACCCTGGGGCCAACGTCCTGACTTTC. Protein: CASSPQNPGANVLTF. The chain combines TRBV5-1 with TRBJ2-6; D unresolved. Germline loops: CDR1 SGHRS, CDR2 YFSETQ. V lost 4 bases, J lost 2 bases, and 10 bases lay in between. The CDR3 totals 15 residues.

By proportion, this clonotype is medium-sized. This chain links TRBV11-2 with TRBJ1-6; D possibly corresponds to TRBD1 (6 bases). Trimming took 1 base from V and 7 from J, leaving 11 bases between them. Germline loops: CDR1 SGHAT, CDR2 FQNNGV. The CDR3 totals 15 residues. The CDR3 coding sequence is TGTGCCAGCAGCTTAGGACGGGGGGGCAATTCACCCCTCCACTTT. This translates into CASSLGRGGNSPLHF.

In this sample, this clonotype turned up many times. The chain carries TRBV6-5 and TRBJ2-1, with 7 bases identical to TRBD1. V gave up 4 bases and J gave up 4 bases; unmatched junction bases: 7. CDR1 is MNHEY, CDR2 SVGAGI, per germline. This CDR3 region has 15 residues. The DNA for the CDR3 is TGTGCCAGCAGTTGGTCCGGGACAGAGTACAATGAGCAGTTCTTC. Protein: CASSWSGTEYNEQFF.

This clonotype was detected ten times or more. The chain uses TRBV9 and TRBJ2-6; TRBD1 matches 10 bases. The J segment lost 2 bases and the V segment lost 3 bases, leaving 5 bases of the junction unmatched. The CDR3 is 17 residues long. Germline lookup yields CDR1 SGDLS and CDR2 YYNGEE. CDR3 loop: CASSAVTGGAGANVLTF. The CDR3 DNA reads as TGTGCCAGCAGCGCCGTGACAGGGGGCGCTGGGGCCAACGTCCTGACTTTC.

This clonotype is labeled medium-sized. The chain carries TRBV20-1 and TRBJ1-5, with 7 bases matching TRBD1. Germline V gene lookup returns CDR1 DFQATT and CDR2 SNEGSKA (reference sequence). J lost 7 bases, V lost 5 bases, and 8 bases had no gene match. This CDR3 spans 13 amino acids. CDR3: CSAGRQGGQPQHF. The CDR3 DNA reads TGCAGTGCTGGCCGACAGGGAGGCCAGCCCCAGCATTTT.

About this clonotype: A much larger clone sits a single nucleotide away, making a read error possible. The chain carries TRBV15 and TRBJ2-3, with 9 positions matching TRBD2. Per germline, CDR1 LNHNV and CDR2 YYDKDF (reference sequence). This CDR3 has 17 residues. In DNA form, the CDR3 reads TGTGACACCAGCAGAGGCCTAGCGGGGACCTGGGGGGATACGCAGTATTTT. Translation gives CDTSRGLAGTWGDTQYF.

The V gene is TRBV15, the J gene TRBJ2-3; D gene uncertain. The germline gives CDR1 LNHNV, CDR2 YYDKDF (reference sequence). The germline V and J ends were trimmed by 0 bases and 6 bases, with 10 bases remaining between them. The CDR3 runs to 14 residues. CDR3 bases: TGTGCCACCAGCAGAGATCGCCTGTTGGATACGCAGTATTTT. Translation: CATSRDRLLDTQYF.